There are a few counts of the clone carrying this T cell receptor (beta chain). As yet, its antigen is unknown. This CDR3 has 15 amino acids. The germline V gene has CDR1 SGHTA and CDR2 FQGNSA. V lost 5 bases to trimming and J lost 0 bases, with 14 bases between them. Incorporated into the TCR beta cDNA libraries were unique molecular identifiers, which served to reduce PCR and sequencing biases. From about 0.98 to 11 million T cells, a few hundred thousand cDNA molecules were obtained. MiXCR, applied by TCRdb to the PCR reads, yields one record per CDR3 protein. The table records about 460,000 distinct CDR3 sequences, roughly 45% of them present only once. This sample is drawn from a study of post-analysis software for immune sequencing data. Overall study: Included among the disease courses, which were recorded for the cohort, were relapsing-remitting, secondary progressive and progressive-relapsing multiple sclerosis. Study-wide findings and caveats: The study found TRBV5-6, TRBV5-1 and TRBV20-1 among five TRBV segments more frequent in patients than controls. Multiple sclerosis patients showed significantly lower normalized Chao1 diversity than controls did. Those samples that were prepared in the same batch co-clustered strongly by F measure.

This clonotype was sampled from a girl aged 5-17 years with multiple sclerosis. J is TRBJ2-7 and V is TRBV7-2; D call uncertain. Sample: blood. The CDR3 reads CASSRRTDASYEQYF. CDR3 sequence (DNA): TGTGCCAGCAGCCGACGGACGGATGCCTCCTACGAGCAGTACTTC.